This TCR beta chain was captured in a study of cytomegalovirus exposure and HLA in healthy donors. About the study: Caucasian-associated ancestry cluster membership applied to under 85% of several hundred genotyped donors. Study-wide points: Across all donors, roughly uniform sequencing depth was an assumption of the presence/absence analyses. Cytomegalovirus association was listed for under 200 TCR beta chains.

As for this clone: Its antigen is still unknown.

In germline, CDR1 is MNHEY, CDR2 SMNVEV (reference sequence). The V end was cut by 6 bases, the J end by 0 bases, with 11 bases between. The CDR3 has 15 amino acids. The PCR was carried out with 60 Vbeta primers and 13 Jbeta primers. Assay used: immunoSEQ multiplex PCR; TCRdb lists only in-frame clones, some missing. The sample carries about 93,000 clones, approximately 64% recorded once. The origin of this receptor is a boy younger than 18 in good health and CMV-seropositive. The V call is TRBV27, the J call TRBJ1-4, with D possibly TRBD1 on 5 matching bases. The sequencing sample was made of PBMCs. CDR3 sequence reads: CASRWTSATNEKLFF. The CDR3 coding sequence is TGTGCCAGCAGGTGGACAAGTGCAACTAATGAAAAACTGTTTTTT.